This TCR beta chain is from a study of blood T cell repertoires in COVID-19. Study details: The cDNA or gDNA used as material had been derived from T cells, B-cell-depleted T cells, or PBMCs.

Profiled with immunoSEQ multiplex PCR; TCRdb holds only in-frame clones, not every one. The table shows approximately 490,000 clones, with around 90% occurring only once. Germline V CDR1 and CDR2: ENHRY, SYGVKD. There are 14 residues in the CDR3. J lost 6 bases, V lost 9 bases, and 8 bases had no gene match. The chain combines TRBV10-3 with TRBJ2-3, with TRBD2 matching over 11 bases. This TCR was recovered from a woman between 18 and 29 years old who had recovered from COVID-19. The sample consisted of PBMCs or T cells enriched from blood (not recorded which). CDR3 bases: TGTGCCATTCTAGCGGGGGGAGGAGCGGATACGCAGTATTTT. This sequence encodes CAILAGGGADTQYF.